Presented here are 29 T cell receptor beta chains from one specimen sequenced in a study of blood T cell repertoires in COVID-19 (dated by TCRdb to 2020 to 2021). The method behind the library was the immunoSEQ multiplex PCR assay. TCRdb took over this immuneACCESS table, retaining in-frame rearrangements with V and J assigned. Such tables are incomplete; in checked studies, under half of the missing clones stem from an unresolved V gene, and the remainder is unexplained. The sample includes about 210,000 clones, with over 75% observed a single time. The ten largest account for around 13% of the sample. Input material: peripheral blood. These receptors were collected from a human donor in a cohort sampled during active COVID-19.

J is TRBJ2-7 and V is TRBV7-9; no definite D call. Germline V gives CDR1 SEHNR, CDR2 FQNEAQ (reference sequence). V was shortened by 5 bases and J by 4 bases, with 18 bases between the two germline ends. The CDR3 extends over 15 amino acids. This CDR3 reads CASSPPTSSGYEQYF. The CDR3 coding sequence is TGTGCCAGCAGCCCGCCGACTTCCTCCGGGTACGAGCAGTACTTC. Full variable domain (missing parts from reference TRBV7-9 and TRBJ2-7): DTGVSQNPRHKITKRGQNVTFRCDPISEHNRLYWYRQTLGQGPEFLTYFQNEAQLEKSRLLSDRFSAERPKGSFSTLEIQRTEQGDSAMYLCASSPPTSSGYEQYFGPGTRLTVT.

The chain links TRBV9 to TRBJ2-1, with 8 bases aligning to TRBD2. The germline V gene has CDR1 SGDLS and CDR2 YYNGEE. V lost 8 bases, J lost 9 bases, and 13 bases stayed unmatched. The CDR3 spans 14 residues. The CDR3 spells CASSRGGLVGEQFF. The CDR3 DNA reads TGTGCCAGTAGCCGGGGGGGGCTGGTAGGTGAGCAGTTCTTC.

This clone was detected only once. The chain joins TRBV2 to TRBJ2-1; 13 bases match TRBD2. The ends lost 4 bases at V and 10 bases at J; junction bases unmatched: 7. Looked up from germline, CDR1 is SNHLY and CDR2 is FYNNEI. The CDR3 contains 15 residues. The CDR3 sequence is CASSAGTSGVREQFF. CDR3 nucleotides: TGTGCCAGCAGTGCAGGGACTAGCGGGGTTAGGGAGCAGTTCTTC.

The rearrangement uses TRBV19 and TRBJ1-1; no clear D gene. The CDR3 extends over 15 amino acids. V lost 9 bases to trimming and J lost 1 base, with 18 bases between them. CDR1 and CDR2 from the germline V gene are LNHDA and SQIVND (reference sequence). Here the CDR3 DNA reads TGTGCCAGCTCAGGTACGGTAAAAGAGAACACTGAAGCTTTCTTT. This codes for CASSGTVKENTEAFF.

V usage is TRBV24-1 and J usage is TRBJ2-1, with 10 bases fitting TRBD2. With 3 bases clipped from V and 8 bases from J, the junction kept 6 bases outside the gene matches. In germline, CDR1 is KGHDR, CDR2 SFDVKD. This CDR3 has 15 amino acids. The CDR3 DNA reads TGTGCCACCAGTGATCAGAGCGGGAGGGCAGATGAGCAGTTCTTC. Translation: CATSDQSGRADEQFF.

The chain is built from TRBV7-9 and TRBJ2-5; 8 bases match TRBD1. V shed 5 bases and J 4 bases; nucleotides not matched to a gene: 9. The germline V gene has CDR1 SEHNR and CDR2 FQNEAQ (reference sequence). The length of the CDR3 is 15 residues. The CDR3 is CASSPLQGAVETQYF. The CDR3 DNA reads as TGTGCCAGCAGCCCCCTCCAGGGGGCCGTAGAGACCCAGTACTTC.

V and J are TRBV6-6 and TRBJ2-3, with D unresolved. CDR1 MNHNY and CDR2 SVGAGI come from the germline V gene (reference sequence). V lost 4 bases and J lost 1, with 6 bases in between. The CDR3 totals 13 residues. The CDR3 sequence is CASSLVRTDTQYF. CDR3 in DNA: TGTGCCAGCAGTTTAGTTCGCACAGATACGCAGTATTTT.

A remark on this clone: Other DNA sequences in this specimen translate into the identical CDR3. The CDR3 is CASSPGLAGATDTQYF. CDR3 bases: TGTGCCAGCTCACCGGGACTAGCGGGGGCCACAGATACGCAGTATTTT. The chain is built from TRBV18 and TRBJ2-3; 14 nucleotides line up with TRBD2. The germline V gene encodes CDR1 KGHSH and CDR2 LQKENI. This CDR3 is 16 amino acids long. The V and J ends lost 3 bases and 2 bases, in that order; junction bases with no gene match: 1.

The V call is TRBV30, the J call TRBJ2-6; D perhaps matches TRBD1 (7 bases). Germline V gene sequence: CDR1 GTSNPN, CDR2 SVGIG (reference sequence). Trimming took off 8 bases at V and 2 bases at J, with 13 bases between the two ends. There are 14 residues in the CDR3. The CDR3 region has the DNA TGTGCCCAGCAGGGGGGAGCTGGGGCCAACGTCCTGACTTTC. Amino acids: CAQQGGAGANVLTF.

This clone was recorded only once. The V gene is TRBV7-2, the J gene TRBJ1-1, with D perhaps matching TRBD1 (6 bases). The CDR3 has 15 residues. The V gene's germline CDR1 is SGHTA and CDR2 FQGNSA. Trimming pared 5 bases from V and 10 bases from J, leaving 23 bases between. In DNA form, the CDR3 reads TGTGCCAGCAGCCCAGGGGTGCCCAATCTGAGGGGAGCTTTCTTT. Amino acids: CASSPGVPNLRGAFF.

This chain joins TRBV19 and TRBJ1-1; D possibly corresponds to TRBD1 (6 bases). The V end lost 1 base, the J end lost 0 bases, and 6 bases lay between the germline ends. The germline gives CDR1 LNHDA, CDR2 SQIVND (reference sequence). The CDR3 runs 14 residues. The CDR3 loop is CASSIGQVNTEAFF. CDR3 coding DNA: TGTGCCAGTAGTATAGGACAGGTGAACACTGAAGCTTTCTTT. The full variable domain, in which reference TRBV19 and TRBJ1-1 provide the parts outside the CDR3, is DGGITQSPKYLFRKEGQNVTLSCEQNLNHDAMYWYRQDPGQGLRLIYYSQIVNDFQKGDIAEGYSVSREKKESFPLTVTSAQKNPTAFYLCASSIGQVNTEAFFGQGTRLTVV.

The chain uses TRBV20-1 and TRBJ1-1; TRBD1 matches 8 bases. Losses at the gene ends were 3 bases for V and 6 bases for J; bases not matched to a gene: 12. The CDR3 contains 15 residues. In germline, CDR1 is DFQATT, CDR2 SNEGSKA (reference sequence). CDR3: CSASPGGQGRSEAFF. As DNA, the CDR3 is TGCAGTGCTAGTCCCGGTGGACAGGGTAGATCTGAAGCTTTCTTT.

V and J are TRBV19 and TRBJ1-5, with 8 bases identical to TRBD1. V shed 7 bases, J shed 1 base, and the junction held 15 bases outside the gene matches. Germline V lookup: CDR1 LNHDA, CDR2 SQIVND (reference sequence). There are 18 residues in the CDR3. Here the CDR3 reads CASIHRGGQVPSNQPQHF. The CDR3 nucleotides read TGTGCCAGTATCCATAGGGGGGGACAGGTTCCCAGCAATCAGCCCCAGCATTTT.

The chain recombines TRBV18 with TRBJ2-2, with 7 bases matching TRBD1. CDR3 length equals 15 residues. Losses at the gene ends were 3 bases for V and 0 bases for J; bases not matched to a gene: 1. Germline CDR1 KGHSH, CDR2 LQKENI. The DNA for the CDR3 is TGTGCCAGCTCACCGGGACAGACGAACACCGGGGAGCTGTTTTTT. Its protein product is CASSPGQTNTGELFF.

The chain recombines TRBV5-5 with TRBJ1-5, with D possibly TRBD1 on 5 matching bases. V lost 2 bases and J 4 bases, leaving 13 bases between the germline ends. This CDR3 spans 15 amino acids. Looked up from germline, CDR1 is SGHKS and CDR2 is YYEKEE (reference sequence). This CDR3 is CASSFWGERNQPQHF. DNA for the CDR3: TGTGCCAGCAGCTTCTGGGGGGAACGAAATCAGCCCCAGCATTTT.

This sequence joins TRBV6-5 and TRBJ2-7; 7 nucleotides match TRBD1. J lost 3 bases, V lost 6 bases, and 8 bases had no gene match. Germline V gene sequence: CDR1 MNHEY, CDR2 SVGAGI. The CDR3 covers 14 residues. CDR3 bases: TGTGCCAGCAGCTCCGACAGGGCGTTCTACGAGCAGTACTTC. Encoded protein: CASSSDRAFYEQYF.

The chain is built from TRBV29-1 and TRBJ1-2; the match to TRBD1 covers 7 bases. The CDR3 runs 12 residues. V dropped 7 bases and J dropped 7; count of bases not matched to a gene: 9. In germline, CDR1 is SQVTM, CDR2 ANQGSEA. This chain's CDR3 is CSGADRVGGYTF. The CDR3 DNA follows: TGCAGCGGGGCCGACAGGGTCGGTGGCTACACCTTC.

This chain connects TRBV19 to TRBJ2-1; 9 bases are shared with TRBD2. CDR1 is LNHDA, CDR2 SQIVND, per germline (reference sequence). V trimming: 5 bases; J trimming: 8 bases; junction bases outside the gene matches: 7. The CDR3 is 14 residues long. For the CDR3, the DNA is TGTGCCAGTAGTCCGGGACTAGCATGGGATGAGCAGTTCTTC. Translation: CASSPGLAWDEQFF.

The V gene is TRBV29-1, the J gene TRBJ1-1; D is unresolved. V was shortened by 8 bases and J by 4 bases, with 11 bases between the two germline ends. This CDR3 is built from 11 residues. Germline V lookup: CDR1 SQVTM, CDR2 ANQGSEA. For the CDR3, the DNA is TGCAGCTACGTCAGGTCCACTGAAGCTTTCTTT. Translating it yields CSYVRSTEAFF.

CDR3 sequence reads: CASKISGTGEQYF. The CDR3 DNA reads TGTGCCAGTAAGATTTCCGGGACAGGCGAGCAGTACTTC. The rearrangement links TRBV19 to TRBJ2-7; 8 bases match TRBD1. Germline V lookup: CDR1 LNHDA, CDR2 SQIVND (reference sequence). V gave up 7 bases and J gave up 6 bases; unmatched junction bases: 8. The CDR3 runs 13 residues.

The V and J genes are TRBV2 and TRBJ1-2, with a tentative D call TRBD1 (6 bases). The V gene lost 7 bases and the J gene lost 0 bases, with 12 bases spanning the gap. This CDR3 region has 14 residues. In germline, CDR1 is SNHLY, CDR2 FYNNEI. The CDR3: CASTNRVANYGYTF. CDR3 nucleotides: TGTGCCAGCACCAACAGGGTAGCTAACTATGGCTACACCTTC.

This sequence joins TRBV27 and TRBJ1-1; 7 bases are shared with TRBD1. CDR1 is MNHEY and CDR2 is SMNVEV in the germline V gene (reference sequence). The CDR3 runs 15 residues. The V segment lost 4 bases and the J segment 2 bases; nucleotides outside the gene matches: 7. CDR3 DNA: TGTGCCAGCAGTTCGACAGGGTTCCTTAACACTGAAGCTTTCTTT. Translation gives CASSSTGFLNTEAFF.

This chain links TRBV4-1 with TRBJ2-6, with D possibly matching TRBD1 (6 bases). The CDR3 runs 16 residues. CDR1 is MGHRA and CDR2 is YSYEKL in the germline V gene. V was shortened by 0 bases and J by 3 bases, with 9 bases between the two germline ends. The CDR3 spells CASSQDPGDGANVLTF. As DNA, the CDR3 is TGCGCCAGCAGCCAAGATCCAGGGGATGGGGCCAACGTCCTGACTTTC.

The V gene is TRBV7-3, the J gene TRBJ1-2, with D possibly TRBD1 on 6 matching bases. The V end lost 11 bases, the J end lost 0 bases, and 16 bases lay between the germline ends. The CDR3 has 14 amino acids. Germline assignment: CDR1 SGHTA and CDR2 FQGTGA. CDR3 coding DNA: TGTGCCCCGGGGGGCGGAACCCCTAACTATGGCTACACCTTC. It encodes CAPGGGTPNYGYTF.

The V gene is TRBV10-3, the J gene TRBJ2-2; 9 nucleotides line up with TRBD1. V trimming: 4 bases; J trimming: 6 bases; junction bases outside the gene matches: 3. Per the germline V gene, CDR1 is ENHRY and CDR2 is SYGVKD. The CDR3 extends over 14 amino acids. CDR3 DNA: TGTGCCATCAGTGGGACAGGGGAACCCGGGGAGCTGTTTTTT. Its translation: CAISGTGEPGELFF.

The V call is TRBV28, the J call TRBJ2-7, with 9 bases aligning to TRBD2. Trimming at V came to 5 bases and at J to 7 bases, leaving 12 bases not matched to a gene. This CDR3 contains 15 residues. CDR1 and CDR2 (germline): MDHEN, SYDVKM. This CDR3 is CASSPAGGHTWEQYF. CDR3 DNA sequence: TGTGCCAGCAGTCCAGCGGGGGGCCACACTTGGGAGCAGTACTTC. Based on the CDR3 plus reference TRBV28 and TRBJ2-7, the full variable domain is DVKVTQSSRYLVKRTGEKVFLECVQDMDHENMFWYRQDPGLGLRLIYFSYDVKMKEKGDIPEGYSVSREKKERFSLILESASTNQTSMYLCASSPAGGHTWEQYFGPGTRLTVT.

CDR3 sequence reads: CASSPPPGTGMYEQYF. The CDR3 bases are TGTGCCAGCAGTCCCCCACCCGGGACAGGGATGTACGAGCAGTACTTC. The V and J genes are TRBV5-8 and TRBJ2-7; TRBD1 aligns across 9 bases. V shed 5 bases, J shed 4 bases, and the junction held 13 bases outside the gene matches. The germline CDR1 and CDR2 sequences are SGHTS and YDEGEE. This CDR3 region has 16 residues.

This chain uses TRBV15 with TRBJ1-6, with 7 bases fitting TRBD1. The CDR3 runs 14 residues. Trimming cost V 4 bases and J 10 bases; bases outside gene matches: 7. Looked up from germline, CDR1 is LNHNV and CDR2 is YYDKDF (reference sequence). CDR3: CATSTGTVNSPLHF. CDR3 sequence (DNA): TGTGCCACCAGCACCGGGACAGTAAACTCACCCCTCCACTTT. Combining the CDR3 with reference TRBV15 and TRBJ1-6 gives the whole variable domain DAMVIQNPRYQVTQFGKPVTLSCSQTLNHNVMYWYQQKSSQAPKLLFHYYDKDFNNEADTPDNFQSRRPNTSFCFLDIRSPGLGDTAMYLCATSTGTVNSPLHFGNGTRLTVT.

The chain is built from TRBV3-1 (or the pseudogene TRBV3-2) and TRBJ1-2, with no clear D. This CDR3 is 13 amino acids long. V was trimmed by 1 base and J by 5 bases, leaving 8 bases between them. Per the germline V gene, CDR1 is LGHDT and CDR2 is YNNKEL (reference sequence). The CDR3 sequence: CASSQVSEYGYTF. As DNA, the CDR3 is TGTGCCAGCAGCCAAGTGTCAGAATATGGCTACACCTTC.